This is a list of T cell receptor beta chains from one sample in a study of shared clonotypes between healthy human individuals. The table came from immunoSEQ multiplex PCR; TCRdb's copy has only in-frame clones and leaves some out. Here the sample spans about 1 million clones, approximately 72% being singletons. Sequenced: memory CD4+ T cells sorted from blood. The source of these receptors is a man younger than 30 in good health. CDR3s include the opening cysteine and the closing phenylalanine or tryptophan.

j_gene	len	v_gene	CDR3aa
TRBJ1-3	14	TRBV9	CASSPGGAVDTIYF
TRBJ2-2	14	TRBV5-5	CASSLVLQPGELFF
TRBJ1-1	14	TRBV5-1	CASSLRGSATEAFF
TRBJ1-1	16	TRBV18	CASSLGDRGLITEAFF
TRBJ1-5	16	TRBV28	CASRLGTGGANQPQHF
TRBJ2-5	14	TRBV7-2	CASSSTGFQETQYF
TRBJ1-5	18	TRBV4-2	CASSQDTFGQGGSQPQHF
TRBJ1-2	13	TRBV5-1	CASSLGEFYGYTF
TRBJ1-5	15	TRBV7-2	CASSLWGQTNQPQHF
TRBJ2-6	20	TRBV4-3	CASSPSPPTGSNSGANVLTF
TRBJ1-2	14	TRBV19	CASSTSTANYGYTF
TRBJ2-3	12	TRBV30	CAWSRGTDTQYF
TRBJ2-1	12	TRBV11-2	CASRSDRVAQFF
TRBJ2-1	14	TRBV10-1	CASSEGFLGGEQFF
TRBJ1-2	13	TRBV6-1	CASSEPENYGYTF
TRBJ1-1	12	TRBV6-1	CASSEARGGAFF
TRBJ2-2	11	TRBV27	CATKNTGELFF
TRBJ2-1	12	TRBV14	CASSSFGNEQFF
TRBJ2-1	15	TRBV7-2	CASSLYGTPQGQEFF
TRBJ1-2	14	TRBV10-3	CAIRQGDTNYGYTF
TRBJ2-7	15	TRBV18	CASSTRTGALYEQYF
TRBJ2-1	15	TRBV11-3	CASSSGLASTMEQFF